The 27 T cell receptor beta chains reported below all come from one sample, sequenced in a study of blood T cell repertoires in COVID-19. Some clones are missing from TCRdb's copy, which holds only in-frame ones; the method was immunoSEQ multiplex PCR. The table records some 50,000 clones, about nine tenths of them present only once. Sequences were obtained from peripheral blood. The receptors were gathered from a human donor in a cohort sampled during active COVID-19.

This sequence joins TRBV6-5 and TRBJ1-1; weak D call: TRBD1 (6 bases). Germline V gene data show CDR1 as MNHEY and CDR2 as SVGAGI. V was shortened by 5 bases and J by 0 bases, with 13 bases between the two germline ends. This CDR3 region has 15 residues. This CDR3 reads CASSLGDRMNTEAFF. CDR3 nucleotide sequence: TGTGCCAGCAGTCTAGGCGACAGGATGAACACTGAAGCTTTCTTT.

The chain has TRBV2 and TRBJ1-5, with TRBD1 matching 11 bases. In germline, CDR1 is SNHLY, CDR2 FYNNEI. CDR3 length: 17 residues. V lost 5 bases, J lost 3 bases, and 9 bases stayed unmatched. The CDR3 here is CASSPLPGQGDNQPQHF. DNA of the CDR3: TGTGCCAGCAGTCCCCTTCCGGGACAGGGGGACAATCAGCCCCAGCATTTT.

The CDR3 DNA reads TGCAGTGCTAGTATCTCCGGGGGTAGCAATCAGCCCCAGCATTTT. Protein product: CSASISGGSNQPQHF. The rearrangement uses TRBV20-1 and TRBJ1-5; tentatively, D is TRBD1 (5 bases). The V end lost 3 bases, the J end lost 0 bases, and 12 bases lay between the germline ends. The CDR3 length is 15 residues. CDR1 is DFQATT and CDR2 is SNEGSKA in the germline V gene (reference sequence).

The CDR3 coding sequence is TGTGCCAGCAGTTACTTCGTGACAGGGTCCTACAATGAGCAGTTCTTC. Protein sequence: CASSYFVTGSYNEQFF. J is TRBJ2-1 and V is TRBV6-6; TRBD1 matches 7 bases. The germline V gene has CDR1 MNHNY and CDR2 SVGAGI (reference sequence). After removal of 1 base from V and 1 base from J, the junction contained 4 bases not matched to a gene. The CDR3 is 16 amino acids.

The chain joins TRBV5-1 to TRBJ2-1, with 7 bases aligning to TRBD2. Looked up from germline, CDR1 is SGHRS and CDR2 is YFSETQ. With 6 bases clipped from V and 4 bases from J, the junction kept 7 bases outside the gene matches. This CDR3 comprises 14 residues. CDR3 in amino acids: CASNPAGTYNEQFF. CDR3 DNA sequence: TGCGCCAGCAACCCAGCGGGAACTTACAATGAGCAGTTCTTC.

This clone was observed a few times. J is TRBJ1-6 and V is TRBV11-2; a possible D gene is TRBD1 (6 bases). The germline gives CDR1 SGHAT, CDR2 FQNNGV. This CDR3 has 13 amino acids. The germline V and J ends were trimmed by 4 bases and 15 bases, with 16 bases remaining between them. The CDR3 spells CASSSSQGQILHF. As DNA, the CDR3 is TGTGCCAGCAGCTCCTCACAGGGCCAAATCCTCCACTTT.

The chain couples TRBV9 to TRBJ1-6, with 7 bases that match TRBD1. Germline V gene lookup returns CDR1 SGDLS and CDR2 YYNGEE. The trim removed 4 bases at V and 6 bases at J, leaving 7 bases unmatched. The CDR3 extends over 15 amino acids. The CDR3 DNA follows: TGTGCCAGCAGCCCACGACAGGGTGGTAATTCACCCCTCCACTTT. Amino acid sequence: CASSPRQGGNSPLHF.

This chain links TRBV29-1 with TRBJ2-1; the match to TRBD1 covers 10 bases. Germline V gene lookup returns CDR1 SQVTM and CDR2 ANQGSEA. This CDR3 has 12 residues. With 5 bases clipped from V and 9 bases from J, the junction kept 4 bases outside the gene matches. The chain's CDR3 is CSVSTGGGEQFF. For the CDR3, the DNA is TGCAGCGTTTCGACAGGGGGCGGTGAGCAGTTCTTC.

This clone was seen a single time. For the CDR3, the DNA is TGCGCCAGCAGCCCAGGGGGCGAAAGGGTGGCCTACGAGCAGTACTTC. It codes for CASSPGGERVAYEQYF. The chain employs TRBV5-1 and TRBJ2-7, with 8 positions matching TRBD1. Germline V gene sequence: CDR1 SGHRS, CDR2 YFSETQ. This CDR3 is built from 16 residues. V trimming: 4 bases; J trimming: 2 bases; junction bases outside the gene matches: 11.

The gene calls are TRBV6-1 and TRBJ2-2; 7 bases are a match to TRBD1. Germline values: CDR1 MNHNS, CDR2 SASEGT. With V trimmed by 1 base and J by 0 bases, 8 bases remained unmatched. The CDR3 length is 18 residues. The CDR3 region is CASSEVALGTANTGELFF. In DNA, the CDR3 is TGTGCCAGCAGTGAAGTGGCCTTGGGGACAGCGAACACCGGGGAGCTGTTTTTT.

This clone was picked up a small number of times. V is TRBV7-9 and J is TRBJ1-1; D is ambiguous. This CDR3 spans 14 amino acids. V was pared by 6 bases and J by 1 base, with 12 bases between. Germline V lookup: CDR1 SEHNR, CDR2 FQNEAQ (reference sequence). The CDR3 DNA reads TGTGCCAGCAGTAACCAAGGGAGGAACACTGAAGCTTTCTTT. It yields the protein CASSNQGRNTEAFF.

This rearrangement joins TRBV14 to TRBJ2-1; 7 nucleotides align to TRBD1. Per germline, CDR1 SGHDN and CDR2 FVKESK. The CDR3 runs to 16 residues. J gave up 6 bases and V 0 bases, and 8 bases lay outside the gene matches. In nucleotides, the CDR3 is TGTGCCAGCAGCCAAGACCCTTCGACAGGGACCAATGAGCAGTTCTTC. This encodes CASSQDPSTGTNEQFF. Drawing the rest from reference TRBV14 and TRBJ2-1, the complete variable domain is EAGVTQFPSHSVIEKGQTVTLRCDPISGHDNLYWYRRVMGKEIKFLLHFVKESKQDESGMPNNRFLAERTGGTYSTLKVQPAELEDSGVYFCASSQDPSTGTNEQFFGPGTRLTVL.

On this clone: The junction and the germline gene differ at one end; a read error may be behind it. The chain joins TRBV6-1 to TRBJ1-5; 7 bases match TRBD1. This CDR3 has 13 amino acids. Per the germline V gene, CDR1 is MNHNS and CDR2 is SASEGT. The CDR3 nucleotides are TGTGCCAGCAGAGAAGGGGGCGCAGGGCCCCAGCATTTT. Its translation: CASREGGAGPQHF.

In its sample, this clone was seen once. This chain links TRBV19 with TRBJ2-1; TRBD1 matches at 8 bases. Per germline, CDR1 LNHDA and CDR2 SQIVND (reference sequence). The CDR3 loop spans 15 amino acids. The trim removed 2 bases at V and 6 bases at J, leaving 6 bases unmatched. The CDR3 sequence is CASSIPGGAFNEQFF. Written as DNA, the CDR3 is TGTGCCAGTAGTATACCAGGGGGCGCTTTCAATGAGCAGTTCTTC.

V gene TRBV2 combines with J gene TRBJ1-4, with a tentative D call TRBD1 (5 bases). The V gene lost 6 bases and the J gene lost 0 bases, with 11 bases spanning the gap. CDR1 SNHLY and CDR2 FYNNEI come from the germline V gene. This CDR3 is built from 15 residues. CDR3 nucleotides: TGTGCCAGCAGCGGCCAGGGTTCAACTAATGAAAAACTGTTTTTT. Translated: CASSGQGSTNEKLFF.

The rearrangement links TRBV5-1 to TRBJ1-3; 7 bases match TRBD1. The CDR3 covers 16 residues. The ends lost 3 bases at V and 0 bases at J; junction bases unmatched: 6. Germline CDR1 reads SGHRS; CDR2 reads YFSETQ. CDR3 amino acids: CASSWGTVISGNTIYF. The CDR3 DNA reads TGCGCCAGCAGCTGGGGGACAGTCATCTCTGGAAACACCATATATTTT.

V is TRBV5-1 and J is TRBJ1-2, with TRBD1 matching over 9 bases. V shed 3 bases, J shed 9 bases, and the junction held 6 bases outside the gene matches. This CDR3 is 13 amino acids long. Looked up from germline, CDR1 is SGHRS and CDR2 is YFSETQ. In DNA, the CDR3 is TGCGCCAGCAGCTCAGGACAGGGGAATCGCTACACCTTC. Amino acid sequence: CASSSGQGNRYTF.

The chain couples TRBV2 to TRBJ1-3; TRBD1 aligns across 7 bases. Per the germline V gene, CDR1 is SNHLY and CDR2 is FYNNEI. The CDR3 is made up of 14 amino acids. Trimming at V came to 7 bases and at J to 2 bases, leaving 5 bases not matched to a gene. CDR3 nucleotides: TGTGCCAGCAAAGGAACAGGGGCTGGAAACACCATATATTTT. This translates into CASKGTGAGNTIYF.

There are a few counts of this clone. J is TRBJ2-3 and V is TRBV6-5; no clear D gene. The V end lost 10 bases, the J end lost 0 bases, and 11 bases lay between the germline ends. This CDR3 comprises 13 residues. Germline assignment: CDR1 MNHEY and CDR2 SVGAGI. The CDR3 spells CATLSTSTDTQYF. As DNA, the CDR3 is TGTGCCACCCTATCGACTAGCACAGATACGCAGTATTTT.

CDR3 sequence reads: CATSSRPEGGEQFF. The CDR3 bases are TGTGCCACCAGTAGTAGGCCCGAGGGAGGTGAGCAGTTCTTC. The chain carries TRBV24-1 and TRBJ2-1, with D possibly being TRBD2 (6 bases). The CDR3 has 14 residues. Looked up from germline, CDR1 is KGHDR and CDR2 is SFDVKD. Trimming cost V 6 bases and J 9 bases, with 17 bases left between them.

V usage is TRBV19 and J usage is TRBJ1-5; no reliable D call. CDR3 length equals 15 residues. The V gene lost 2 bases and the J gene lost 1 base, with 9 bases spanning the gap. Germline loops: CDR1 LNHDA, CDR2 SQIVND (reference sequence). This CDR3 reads CASSIRGRSNQPQHF. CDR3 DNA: TGTGCCAGTAGTATACGAGGGCGAAGCAATCAGCCCCAGCATTTT.

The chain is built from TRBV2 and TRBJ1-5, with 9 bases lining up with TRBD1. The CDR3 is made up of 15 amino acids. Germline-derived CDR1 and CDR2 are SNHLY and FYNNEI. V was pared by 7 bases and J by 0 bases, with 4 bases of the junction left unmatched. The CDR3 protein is CASTMDRGSNQPQHF. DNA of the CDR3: TGTGCCAGCACCATGGACAGGGGTAGCAATCAGCCCCAGCATTTT.

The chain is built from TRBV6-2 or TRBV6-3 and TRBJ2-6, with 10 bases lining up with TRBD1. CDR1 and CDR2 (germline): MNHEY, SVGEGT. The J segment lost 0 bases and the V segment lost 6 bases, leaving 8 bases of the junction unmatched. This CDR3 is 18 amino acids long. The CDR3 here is CASSADRGGSSGANVLTF. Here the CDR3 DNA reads TGTGCCAGCAGCGCGGACAGGGGGGGATCCTCTGGGGCCAACGTCCTGACTTTC.

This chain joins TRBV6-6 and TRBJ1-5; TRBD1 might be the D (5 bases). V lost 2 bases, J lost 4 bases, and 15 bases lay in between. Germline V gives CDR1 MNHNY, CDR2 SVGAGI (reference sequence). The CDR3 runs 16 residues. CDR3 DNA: TGTGCCAGCAGTTACGGAGGGGAGAATCGGAATCAGCCCCAGCATTTT. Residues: CASSYGGENRNQPQHF.

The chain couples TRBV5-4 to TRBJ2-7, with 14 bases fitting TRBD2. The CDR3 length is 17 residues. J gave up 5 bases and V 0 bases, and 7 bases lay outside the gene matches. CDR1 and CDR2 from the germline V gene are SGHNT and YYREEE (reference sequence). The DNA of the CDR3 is TGTGCCAGCAGCTTGGGGGGACTAGCGGGAGTGTTTAACGAGCAGTACTTC. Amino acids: CASSLGGLAGVFNEQYF.

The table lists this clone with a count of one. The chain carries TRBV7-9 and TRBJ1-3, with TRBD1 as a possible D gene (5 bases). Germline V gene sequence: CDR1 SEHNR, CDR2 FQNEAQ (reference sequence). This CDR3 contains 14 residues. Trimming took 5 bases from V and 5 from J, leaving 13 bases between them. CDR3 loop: CASSRDGGRNTIYF. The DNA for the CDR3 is TGTGCCAGCAGCCGAGACGGGGGTAGAAACACCATATATTTT.

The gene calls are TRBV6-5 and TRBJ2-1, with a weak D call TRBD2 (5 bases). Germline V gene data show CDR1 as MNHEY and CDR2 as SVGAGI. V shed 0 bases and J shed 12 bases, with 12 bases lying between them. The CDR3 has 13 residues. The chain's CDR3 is CASSYSPLAGQFF. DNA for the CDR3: TGTGCCAGCAGTTACTCGCCTCTAGCAGGGCAGTTCTTC.